These T cell receptor beta chains were read from a single sample in a study of T cell changes during pregnancy in multiple sclerosis. Assay: immunoSEQ multiplex PCR; the TCRdb copy retains only in-frame clones and omits some. The sample records 35,000 to 50,000 clones, around 89% being singletons. Sequencing used CD4+ T cells from peripheral blood mononuclear cells, obtained after pregnancy. These receptors all stem from a female donor with multiple sclerosis, enrolled in a pregnancy study. The CDR3 runs from the conserved cysteine through the conserved F or W. Fields, in order: J gene, V gene, clone size, D gene, CDR3 length, CDR3 DNA, CDR3 protein. The D gene is left open where the match is weak. The size of a clone is reported for some rows only, either as once, few or many, or as a class for expanded clones.

TRBJ2-3 TRBV6-6 NA NA 12 TGTGCCAGCAGCCCGACGGGAGATACGCAGTATTTT CASSPTGDTQYF
TRBJ2-1 TRBV7-2 NA NA 14 TGTGCCAGCAGCTACTCTGCGGCGTACAATGAGCAGTTCTTC CASSYSAAYNEQFF
TRBJ2-7 TRBV27 NA TRBD1 12 TGTGCCTCCGCCGGGACAGGCTACGAGCAGTACTTC CASAGTGYEQYF
TRBJ2-7 TRBV7-9 NA NA 12 TGTGCCAGCAGCTCCGCGGCCTACGAGCAGTACTTC CASSSAAYEQYF
TRBJ2-1 TRBV9 NA TRBD2 15 TGTGCCAGCAGCGCAAGCGGGAGCTCCTACAATGAGCAGTTCTTC CASSASGSSYNEQFF
TRBJ2-1 TRBV7-9 once TRBD2 17 TGTGCCAGCAGCCCCCCCTTAAGACTAGCGGGGAAGGGTGAGCAGTTCTTC CASSPPLRLAGKGEQFF
TRBJ2-7 TRBV27 NA NA 12 TGTGCCAGCAGTGACAGGAGCTACGAGCAGTACTTC CASSDRSYEQYF
TRBJ2-7 TRBV6-5 NA NA 15 TGTGCCAGCAGTTACGGAGCGGAGGGTGGCTACGAGCAGTACTTC CASSYGAEGGYEQYF
TRBJ2-2 TRBV19 NA TRBD1 15 TGTGCCAGTAGTCTTGACAGGGAGAGGACCGGGGAGCTGTTTTTT CASSLDRERTGELFF
TRBJ1-1 TRBV7-9 NA NA 11 TGTGCCAGCAGCTCCCTCGAGGGCGCTTTCTTT CASSSLEGAFF
TRBJ1-2 TRBV18 NA TRBD1 15 TGTGCCAGCTCACCTAACAGGGGCGGTGACTATGGCTACACCTTC CASSPNRGGDYGYTF
TRBJ1-1 TRBV5-6 few NA 14 TGTGCCAGCAGCTTTTGGCAGACACTCACTGAAGCTTTCTTT CASSFWQTLTEAFF
TRBJ2-5 TRBV27 NA NA 15 TGTGCCAGCAGTTTAAGCGGGACAGGCCAAGAGACCCAGTACTTC CASSLSGTGQETQYF
TRBJ2-5 TRBV27 NA TRBD2 13 TGTGCCAGCACGGCGGGCGGGGGGGAGACCCAGTACTTC CASTAGGGETQYF
TRBJ1-1 TRBV6-5 NA NA 15 TGTGCCAGCAGTTACCCCCCGCCGGGGAGGACTGAAGCTTTCTTT CASSYPPPGRTEAFF
TRBJ2-5 TRBV11-2 once NA 15 TGTGCCAGCAGCTTACAAGGGAAGGGGAAGGAGACCCAGTACTTC CASSLQGKGKETQYF
TRBJ2-3 TRBV7-9 once TRBD2 14 TGTGCCAGCAGGCTAGCGGGTTCATCGGATACGCAGTATTTT CASRLAGSSDTQYF
TRBJ1-1 TRBV19 NA NA 13 TGTGCCAGTAGTATCCCGACTAAGGTTGAAGCTTTCTTT CASSIPTKVEAFF
TRBJ2-5 TRBV5-1 NA TRBD1 13 TGCGCCAGCAGCTCGGGACAGGGGGAGACCCAGTACTTC CASSSGQGETQYF
TRBJ2-7 TRBV18 NA TRBD1 14 TGTGCCAGCTCCTCCCCAGGGGGTGAGGACGAGCAGTACTTC CASSSPGGEDEQYF
TRBJ2-1 TRBV9 NA NA 15 TGTGCCAGCAGCGTAGCTTCCGGGACTTACAATGAGCAGTTCTTC CASSVASGTYNEQFF
TRBJ2-7 TRBV9 NA NA 15 TGTGCCAGCAGTCTATCAAGTTACTCGGGCTACGAGCAGTACTTC CASSLSSYSGYEQYF
TRBJ2-7 TRBV6-1 NA NA 12 TGTGCCAGCAGTAACGCACAATACGAGCAGTACTTC CASSNAQYEQYF
TRBJ2-1 TRBV7-2 NA TRBD2 17 TGTGCCAGCAGCTTAGAAGGCCGGGGACTAGCTAGTAATGAGCAGTTCTTC CASSLEGRGLASNEQFF
TRBJ2-2 TRBV11-3 NA TRBD1 17 TGTGCCAGCAGCTTAAGGACAGGCCCTACGAACACCGGGGAGCTGTTTTTT CASSLRTGPTNTGELFF
TRBJ1-5 TRBV30 once NA 14 TGTGCCTGGAAAGGGGACACCAACAATCAGCCCCAGCATTTT CAWKGDTNNQPQHF
TRBJ2-6 TRBV28 few NA 14 TGTGCCAGCGCCCAGGACTCTGGGGCCAACGTCCTGACTTTC CASAQDSGANVLTF
TRBJ1-2 TRBV6-6 once NA 14 TGTGCCAGCAGTTACGGGCAGGGTTCCTATGGCTACACCTTC CASSYGQGSYGYTF
TRBJ2-7 TRBV6-1 NA NA 14 TGTGCCAGCAGTGAGGGAGTGGGAGTCTACGAGCAGTACTTC CASSEGVGVYEQYF
TRBJ2-4 TRBV6-1 NA NA 15 TGTGCCAGCAGACAGTCCCTTCTAGCCAAAAACATTCAGTACTTC CASRQSLLAKNIQYF
TRBJ1-3 TRBV19 NA TRBD1 15 TGTGCCAGTACCCCCCGGGACAGGGCTGGAAACACCATATATTTT CASTPRDRAGNTIYF
TRBJ2-3 TRBV9 NA TRBD2 18 TGTGCCAGCAGCGTTGGGACTAGCGGGAGGGCCGGCACAGATACGCAGTATTTT CASSVGTSGRAGTDTQYF
TRBJ2-1 TRBV5-6 NA NA 14 TGTGCCAGCAGCTGGTGGACTGCCTACAATGAGCAGTTCTTC CASSWWTAYNEQFF
TRBJ2-3 TRBV5-1 NA TRBD2 15 TGCGCCAGCAGCCCAATAGCGGGGGGCACAGATACGCAGTATTTT CASSPIAGGTDTQYF
TRBJ2-5 TRBV2 NA TRBD1 17 TGTGCCAGCAGTGATCTCAGGGGACAGAACTATAGAGAGACCCAGTACTTC CASSDLRGQNYRETQYF
TRBJ2-3 TRBV29-1 NA NA 15 TGCAGCGTTGTCTCCCAGACGGAGGATGCCGATACGCAGTATTTT CSVVSQTEDADTQYF
TRBJ2-1 TRBV5-1 NA NA 15 TGCGCCAGCAGCTTGGAGGGCGACGGGGGAATGACGCAGTTCTTC CASSLEGDGGMTQFF
TRBJ2-5 TRBV7-2 NA NA 12 TGTGCCAGCAGCTTAGCTCGGGAGACCCAGTACTTC CASSLARETQYF
TRBJ2-7 TRBV10-3 NA NA 13 TGTGCCATCAGTGTAGGGGGTGCCTACGAGCAGTACTTC CAISVGGAYEQYF
TRBJ2-3 TRBV11-1 NA TRBD2 16 TGTGCCAGCAGCCTAATAGCGGGGGGCGTCACAGATACGCAGTATTTT CASSLIAGGVTDTQYF
TRBJ2-7 TRBV30 NA NA 13 TGTGCCTGGAGTGTACGAGAGGGTGGCGAGCAGTACTTC CAWSVREGGEQYF
TRBJ2-1 TRBV7-9 once NA 15 TGTGCCAGCAGCCCGGACTGGGGGGTCGACAATGAGCAGTTCTTC CASSPDWGVDNEQFF
TRBJ2-1 TRBV29-1 NA NA 13 TGCAGCGTTGAAGGGCGGGACTGGGATGAGCAGTTCTTC CSVEGRDWDEQFF
TRBJ2-7 TRBV6-6 NA TRBD2 16 TGTGCCAGCAGTCCTAGGGGAATAGCGGGATCCTACGAGCAGTACTTC CASSPRGIAGSYEQYF
TRBJ2-5 TRBV19 NA NA 15 TGTGCCAGTAGTAAAATCCCAGGGAACCAAGAGACCCAGTACTTC CASSKIPGNQETQYF
TRBJ2-2 TRBV18 NA NA 17 TGTGCCAGCTCACCACCAAAGAGCGGGCCGAACACCGGGGAGCTGTTTTTT CASSPPKSGPNTGELFF
TRBJ1-2 TRBV13 NA TRBD1 13 TGTGCCAGCAGTAGGGACAGTTTATATGGCTACACCTTC CASSRDSLYGYTF
TRBJ1-1 TRBV19 NA NA 18 TGTGCCAGTAGTATAGCTTTCGGGGGGCGCCCCCGGAACACTGAAGCTTTCTTT CASSIAFGGRPRNTEAFF
TRBJ2-7 TRBV6-6 NA TRBD2 15 TGTGCCAGCAGTTGGACGGCGGGGGGTAACTACGAGCAGTACTTC CASSWTAGGNYEQYF
TRBJ1-1 TRBV4-1 NA TRBD1 14 TGCGCCAGCAGCCAAGTAGGACAGGCCAAAGGGATGCTCTTT CASSQVGQAKGMLF
TRBJ2-1 TRBV5-1 NA NA 15 TGCGCCAGCAGCAAGACTCGTTCTGGGTACAATGAGCAGTTCTTC CASSKTRSGYNEQFF
TRBJ1-1 TRBV19 NA NA 15 TGTGCCAGTAGTATATTCGGTACCGCCGCCACTGAAGCTTTCTTT CASSIFGTAATEAFF
TRBJ2-1 TRBV2 NA TRBD2 14 TGTGCCAGCAATAGACGGACTAGCATGAATGAGCAGTTCTTC CASNRRTSMNEQFF
TRBJ2-1 TRBV9 NA NA 17 TGTGCCAGCAGCGTAGCTAACACAGCCTTCACCTACAATGAGCAGTTCTTC CASSVANTAFTYNEQFF
TRBJ2-1 TRBV6-6 NA NA 15 TGTGCCAGCAGCCAACCGGCCAGGACCTACAATGAGCAGTTCTTC CASSQPARTYNEQFF
TRBJ1-5 TRBV18 NA NA 13 TGTGCCAGCTCACCGGTAGATAATCAGCCCCAGCATTTT CASSPVDNQPQHF
TRBJ1-4 TRBV30 NA NA 14 TGTGCCTGGAGTCATCGGGGGACTAATGAAAAACTGTTTTTT CAWSHRGTNEKLFF